Given below is one TCR beta chain in context. Its specificity is unknown. Generated by immunoSEQ multiplex PCR, the TCRdb table keeps only in-frame clones and is missing some. Of 35,000 to 45,000 clones detected, approximately 80% appear once; the ten largest clones hold roughly a quarter. Germline CDR1 MNHEY, CDR2 SMNVEV (reference sequence). CDR3 length: 14 amino acids. Trimming removed 2 bases from V and 3 bases from J, with 11 bases in between. The entry originates in a study of lymphopenia after photon versus proton radiotherapy. Study-wide results and limits: Proton therapy kept repertoires fairly stable, unlike photons, which gained effector/memory cells. Post-nadir diversity loss with photons came from oligoclonal expansion, particularly CD8+ Temra cells.

The chain combines TRBV27 with TRBJ2-7; D possibly corresponds to TRBD1 (5 bases). The sample consisted of peripheral blood, taken from a patient treated with proton-based radiotherapy. The clonotype comes from a woman in her 70s with pancreatic cancer. Here the CDR3 reads CASSLADSHYEQYF. The CDR3 DNA follows: TGTGCCAGCAGTTTAGCCGACAGCCACTACGAGCAGTACTTC.